Presented here are 18 T cell receptor beta chains from one specimen sequenced in a study of T-cell memory formation after mild COVID-19. TCRdb analysed the 5' RACE reads with MiXCR anew, one entry per CDR3 protein. Of around 430,000 distinct CDR3 sequences listed, about a sixth are singletons. Sequencing used PBMCs or a T cell subset sorted from them (not recorded which). These receptors originate from a young man who had mild COVID-19 (a few samples of this study predate the infection). Cell type and time point are not known.

This clonotype was seen a few times. Here the CDR3 DNA reads TGTGCCAGCAGCTCAGGGAACTACGAGCAGTACGTC. It is translated as CASSSGNYEQYV. This sequence joins TRBV7-9 and TRBJ2-7, with D perhaps TRBD1 (5 bases). Per the germline V gene, CDR1 is SEHNR and CDR2 is FQNEAQ (reference sequence). The CDR3 contains 12 residues. Between the trimmed V and J ends, which lost 4 bases and 3 bases, there was a span of 7 bases.

The chain recombines TRBV6-2 or TRBV6-3 with TRBJ2-7; weak D call: TRBD1 (6 bases). V lost 6 bases, J lost 2 bases, and 17 bases lay in between. In germline, CDR1 is MNHEY, CDR2 SVGEGT. The CDR3 is 15 residues long. The CDR3 DNA reads TGTGCCAGCAGGCCAGCCGGGACAAAAACCTACGAGCAGTACGTC. Translated: CASRPAGTKTYEQYV.

This sequence joins TRBV4-2 and TRBJ1-1; unclear D gene. Germline V CDR1 and CDR2: LGHNA, YNFKEQ. Trimming took 0 bases from V and 1 from J, leaving 0 bases between them. The CDR3 loop spans 12 amino acids. The CDR3 bases are TGTGCCAGCAGCCAAGAGAACACTGAAGCTTTCTTT. Translated: CASSQENTEAFF.

This clonotype was detected only a few times. This chain uses TRBV12-3 or TRBV12-4 with TRBJ1-6, with TRBD1 as a possible D gene (6 bases). Trimming left V 6 bases short and J 9 bases short, with 15 bases between. The CDR3 extends over 14 amino acids. The CDR3 loop is CASSPDSLSSPLHF. CDR3 sequence (DNA): TGTGCCAGCAGCCCGGACAGCCTTAGTTCACCCCTCCACTTT.

This clonotype appeared a few times. This chain links TRBV5-1 with TRBJ2-6; 10 bases align to TRBD1. The CDR3 runs to 15 residues. Trimming removed 4 bases from V and 11 bases from J; junction bases left unmatched: 9. Per germline, CDR1 SGHRS and CDR2 YFSETQ. The CDR3 nucleotides are TGCGCCAGCAGCCACCCGGGACAGGGGTCTTACGTCCTGACTTTC. This codes for CASSHPGQGSYVLTF.

This clonotype has more than one count but fewer than ten. V usage is TRBV7-3 and J usage is TRBJ2-1; 11 nucleotides line up with TRBD2. V shed 5 bases, J shed 5 bases, and the junction held 5 bases outside the gene matches. CDR3 size: 15 residues. The germline V gene encodes CDR1 SGHTA and CDR2 FQGTGA. CDR3 in DNA: TGTGCCAGCAGCCTTGGGACTAGCGGCAACAATGAGCAGTTCTTC. Amino acids: CASSLGTSGNNEQFF.

This clonotype came up a few times. The chain's CDR3 is CASSGILGLQRETQYF. The CDR3 bases are TGCGCCAGCAGCGGGATCCTCGGACTGCAAAGGGAGACCCAGTACTTC. The rearrangement links TRBV5-1 to TRBJ2-5; a possible D gene is TRBD2 (5 bases). CDR1 and CDR2 (germline): SGHRS, YFSETQ. V gave up 4 bases and J gave up 5 bases, with 21 bases separating them. The CDR3 consists of 16 residues.

CDR3 sequence (DNA): TGTGCCAGCAGTTACGAGTCGACCACCGGGGAGCTGTTTTTT. This sequence encodes CASSYESTTGELFF. The chain is built from TRBV6-2 or TRBV6-3 and TRBJ2-2; no reliable D call. The V end lost 2 bases, the J end lost 4 bases, and 8 bases lay between the germline ends. Germline-derived CDR1 and CDR2 are MNHEY and SVGEGT. The CDR3 sequence is 14 residues long.

The CDR3 here is CASSLSTGGTEAFF. Written as DNA, the CDR3 is TGTGCCAGCAGCTTAAGTACCGGAGGCACTGAAGCTTTCTTT. V is TRBV7-3 and J is TRBJ1-1; D remains ambiguous. The CDR3 totals 14 residues. The V gene's germline CDR1 is SGHTA and CDR2 FQGTGA. With 1 base removed from V and 4 bases from J, the gap between germline ends came to 10 bases.

V gene TRBV15 combines with J gene TRBJ2-7, with D possibly being TRBD1 (6 bases). From germline, CDR1 is LNHNV and CDR2 YYDKDF (reference sequence). Trimming stripped 5 bases from V and 2 bases from J, with 16 bases between. The CDR3 is made up of 15 amino acids. CDR3 loop: CATSVRGFDAYEQYF. The CDR3 DNA reads as TGTGCCACCAGCGTCAGGGGCTTTGATGCCTACGAGCAGTACTTC. Full variable domain (outside the CDR3, taken from reference TRBV15 and TRBJ2-7): DAMVIQNPRYQVTQFGKPVTLSCSQTLNHNVMYWYQQKSSQAPKLLFHYYDKDFNNEADTPDNFQSRRPNTSFCFLDIRSPGLGDTAMYLCATSVRGFDAYEQYFGPGTRLTVT.

The chain is built from TRBV5-1 and TRBJ1-1, with a possible D match to TRBD1 (6 bases). The V end was cut by 1 base, the J end by 3 bases, with 13 bases between. Germline V gene sequence: CDR1 SGHRS, CDR2 YFSETQ. This CDR3 comprises 15 residues. The CDR3 reads CASSLTGSRDTEAFF. In DNA form, the CDR3 reads TGCGCCAGCAGCTTGACAGGGTCGAGGGACACTGAAGCTTTCTTT.

The V call is TRBV7-2, the J call TRBJ1-5, with 7 bases aligning to TRBD1. V shed 3 bases, J shed 5 bases, and the junction held 4 bases outside the gene matches. The CDR3 is 14 amino acids. Germline V gives CDR1 SGHTA, CDR2 FQGNSA. This CDR3 is CASSFRDSYQPQHF. The CDR3 DNA follows: TGTGCCAGCAGCTTCCGGGACAGTTATCAGCCCCAGCATTTT.

There are a few counts of this clonotype. The CDR3 loop reads CASTPSGGNTIYF. CDR3 DNA: TGTGCCAGCACCCCCTCCGGGGGAAACACCATATATTTT. This chain connects TRBV6-6 to TRBJ1-3, with D hard to call. This CDR3 has 13 amino acids. V was pared by 7 bases and J by 4 bases, with 11 bases between. Germline V lookup: CDR1 MNHNY, CDR2 SVGAGI (reference sequence).

This clonotype was counted between two and nine times. The chain is built from TRBV7-2 and TRBJ2-7; D unresolved. Germline V lookup: CDR1 SGHTA, CDR2 FQGNSA. This CDR3 contains 14 residues. Trimming took 3 bases from V and 7 from J, leaving 16 bases between them. Here the CDR3 DNA reads TGTGCCAGCAGCTTTGGACCCCATGATGGGGAGCAGTACTTC. This sequence encodes CASSFGPHDGEQYF.

The V gene is TRBV7-2, the J gene TRBJ2-3; the D gene is possibly TRBD2 (7 bases). Germline V gene lookup returns CDR1 SGHTA and CDR2 FQGNSA. The CDR3 covers 14 residues. The V end lost 4 bases, the J end lost 5 bases, and 13 bases lay between the germline ends. As DNA, the CDR3 is TGTGCCAGCAGCTGGGGGGGGGCCGGAGATACGCAGTATTTT. Protein sequence: CASSWGGAGDTQYF.

The chain links TRBV18 to TRBJ2-7; TRBD1 is a possible D gene (6 bases). From germline, CDR1 is KGHSH and CDR2 LQKENI. The CDR3 loop spans 14 amino acids. V gave up 2 bases and J gave up 6 bases, with 14 bases separating them. CDR3 bases: TGTGCCAGCTCACCATCCAGGGGTTCGGGCGAGCAGTACGTC. Its translation: CASSPSRGSGEQYV.

This clonotype was seen more than once but under ten times. The V gene is TRBV30, the J gene TRBJ2-2; no clear D gene. V gave up 6 bases and J gave up 4 bases, with 15 bases separating them. CDR1 GTSNPN and CDR2 SVGIG come from the germline V gene (reference sequence). The CDR3 length is 14 residues. CDR3 DNA: TGTGCCTGCGTTCCGAGCGTCTTCACCGGGGAGCTGTTTTTT. Translated, it gives CACVPSVFTGELFF.

The chain carries TRBV13 and TRBJ2-1; TRBD1 matches at 9 bases. Trimming at V came to 5 bases and at J to 4 bases, leaving 6 bases not matched to a gene. The CDR3 sequence is 15 residues long. CDR1 PRHDT and CDR2 FYEKMQ come from the germline V gene (reference sequence). This CDR3 is CASSPNGQGYNEQFF. As DNA, the CDR3 is TGTGCCAGCAGCCCAAATGGACAGGGGTACAATGAGCAGTTCTTC.